Each of the 10 T cell receptor beta chains below was sequenced from the same sample in a study of T cell repertoires in cytomegalovirus infection. Using its own MiXCR run on the reads, TCRdb lists one record per CDR3 protein. The table has approximately 500,000 distinct CDR3 sequences, approximately 16% seen once; the top ten hold roughly a quarter. The sequenced sample was CD8+ T cells from PBMCs. The source is a human donor in good health (CMV status not recorded). Some clones in this sample may be carry-over from other donors' samples.

This clonotype has at least ten counts. This chain joins TRBV7-2 and TRBJ1-2; the D gene is possibly TRBD1 (5 bases). In germline, CDR1 is SGHTA, CDR2 FQGNSA. Trimming took off 2 bases at V and 6 bases at J, with 16 bases between the two ends. The CDR3 length is 15 residues. CDR3 in DNA: TGTGCCAGCAGCTTATACAGGTTAAACCCAGATGGCTACACCTTC. It translates to CASSLYRLNPDGYTF.

This clonotype showed up many times. The genes are TRBV19 and TRBJ1-1; a weak D match, TRBD1 (6 bases). The CDR3 is 13 residues long. Germline V lookup: CDR1 LNHDA, CDR2 SQIVND (reference sequence). Trimming cost V 7 bases and J 0 bases, with 9 bases left between them. In nucleotides, the CDR3 is TGTGCCAGTATAACAGGGATGAACACTGAAGCTTTCTTT. It specifies CASITGMNTEAFF.

Worth noting for this clonotype: A clone one base away is much larger, so this may be a read error. The chain couples TRBV4-1 to TRBJ1-3, with a possible D match to TRBD1 (5 bases). The CDR3 totals 16 residues. Germline V lookup: CDR1 MGHRA, CDR2 YSYEKL. The CDR3 DNA reads as TGTGCCAGCAGCCAAGAGGCGACAGACTCTGGAAACACCATATATTTT. This encodes CASSQEATDSGNTIYF.

This clonotype was counted at least ten times. The chain combines TRBV4-1 with TRBJ2-7; TRBD1 is a possible D gene (6 bases). The CDR3 is 16 residues long. Deletions cut 2 bases from V and 0 bases from J, with 14 bases between. The germline V gene has CDR1 MGHRA and CDR2 YSYEKL. The CDR3 reads CASSQILQDSSYEQYF. The CDR3 DNA reads as TGCGCCAGCAGCCAAATCCTACAGGACAGCTCCTACGAGCAGTACTTC.

There are a few counts of this clonotype. The rearrangement links TRBV6-5 to TRBJ2-2, with TRBD1 as a possible D gene (6 bases). The V gene lost 6 bases and the J gene lost 0 bases, with 14 bases spanning the gap. The CDR3 is 16 residues long. Germline CDR1 reads MNHEY; CDR2 reads SVGAGI. Written as DNA, the CDR3 is TGTGCCAGCAGCCATGACAGGAACTCGAACACCGGGGAGCTGTTTTTT. This sequence encodes CASSHDRNSNTGELFF.

This rearrangement joins TRBV7-9 to TRBJ2-1, with 11 bases aligning to TRBD2. CDR3 length: 17 amino acids. V was clipped by 1 base and J by 5 bases; unmatched bases: 7. The germline V gene encodes CDR1 SEHNR and CDR2 FQNEAQ (reference sequence). CDR3 in DNA: TGTGCCAGCAGCTTAGGGGGCGGGGGACTAGCGGACAATGAGCAGTTCTTC. Translated: CASSLGGGGLADNEQFF.

The chain uses TRBV13 and TRBJ2-3; D unclear. CDR1 and CDR2 from the germline V gene are PRHDT and FYEKMQ (reference sequence). V lost 5 bases to trimming and J lost 4 bases, with 16 bases between them. This CDR3 spans 15 amino acids. The DNA of the CDR3 is TGTGCCAGCAGCCCCTCCACGGTCCTAGCAGATACGCAGTATTTT. Its protein is CASSPSTVLADTQYF.

This clonotype was counted ten times or more. The V and J genes are TRBV29-1 and TRBJ2-1; maybe TRBD2 (6 bases). Germline assignment: CDR1 SQVTM and CDR2 ANQGSEA. The CDR3 has 15 amino acids. The V and J ends lost 2 bases and 8 bases respectively, with 19 bases between them. The CDR3 DNA sequence: TGCAGCGTTGAAATTCCGGGACTTCCGATTGATGAGCAGTTCTTC. Amino acids: CSVEIPGLPIDEQFF.

This clonotype was counted at least ten times. J is TRBJ1-2 and V is TRBV6-6; perhaps TRBD1 as D (5 bases). The V end lost 2 bases, the J end lost 6 bases, and 16 bases lay between the germline ends. Per the germline V gene, CDR1 is MNHNY and CDR2 is SVGAGI (reference sequence). This CDR3 region has 15 residues. CDR3 region: CASSYPQEGVNGYTF. The CDR3 bases are TGTGCCAGCAGTTACCCCCAGGAAGGGGTGAATGGCTACACCTTC.

This clonotype appeared many times. The chain couples TRBV7-6 to TRBJ1-3, with D unclear. This CDR3 has 16 residues. Deletions cut 5 bases from V and 0 bases from J, with 14 bases between. From germline, CDR1 is SGHVS and CDR2 FNYEAQ. CDR3: CASSPGRGSSGNTIYF. CDR3 nucleotide sequence: TGTGCCAGCAGCCCAGGACGGGGTAGCTCTGGAAACACCATATATTTT.